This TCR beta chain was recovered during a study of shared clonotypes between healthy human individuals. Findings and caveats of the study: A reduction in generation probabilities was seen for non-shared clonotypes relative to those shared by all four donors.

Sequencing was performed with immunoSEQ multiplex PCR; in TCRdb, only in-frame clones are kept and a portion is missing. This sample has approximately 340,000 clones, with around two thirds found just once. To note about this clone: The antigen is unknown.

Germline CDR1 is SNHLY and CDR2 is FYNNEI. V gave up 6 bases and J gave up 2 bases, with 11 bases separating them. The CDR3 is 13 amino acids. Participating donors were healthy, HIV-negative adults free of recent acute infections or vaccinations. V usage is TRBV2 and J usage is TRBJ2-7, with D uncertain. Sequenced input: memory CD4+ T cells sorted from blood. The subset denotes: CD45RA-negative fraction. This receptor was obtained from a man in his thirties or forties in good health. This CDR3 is CASSLTLTYEQYF. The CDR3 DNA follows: TGTGCCAGCAGCCTGACTCTTACCTACGAGCAGTACTTC.